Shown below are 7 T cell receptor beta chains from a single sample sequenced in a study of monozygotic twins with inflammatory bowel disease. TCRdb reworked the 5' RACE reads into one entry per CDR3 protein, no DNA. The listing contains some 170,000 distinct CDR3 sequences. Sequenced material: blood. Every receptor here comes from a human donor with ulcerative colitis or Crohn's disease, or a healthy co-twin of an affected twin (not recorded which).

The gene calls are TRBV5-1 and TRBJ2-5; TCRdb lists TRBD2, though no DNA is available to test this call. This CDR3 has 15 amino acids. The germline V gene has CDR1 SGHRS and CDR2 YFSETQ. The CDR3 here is CASSLVPAGGETQYF.

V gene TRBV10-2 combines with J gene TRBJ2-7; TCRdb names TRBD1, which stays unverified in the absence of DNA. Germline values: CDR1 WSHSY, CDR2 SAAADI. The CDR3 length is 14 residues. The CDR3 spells CASSGGGEVDEQYF.

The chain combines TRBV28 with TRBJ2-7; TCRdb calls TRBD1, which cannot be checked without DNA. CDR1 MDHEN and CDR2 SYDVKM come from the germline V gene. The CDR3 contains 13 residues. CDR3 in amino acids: CASSPPPLYEQYF. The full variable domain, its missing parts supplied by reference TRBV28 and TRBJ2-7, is DVKVTQSSRYLVKRTGEKVFLECVQDMDHENMFWYRQDPGLGLRLIYFSYDVKMKEKGDIPEGYSVSREKKERFSLILESASTNQTSMYLCASSPPPLYEQYFGPGTRLTVT.

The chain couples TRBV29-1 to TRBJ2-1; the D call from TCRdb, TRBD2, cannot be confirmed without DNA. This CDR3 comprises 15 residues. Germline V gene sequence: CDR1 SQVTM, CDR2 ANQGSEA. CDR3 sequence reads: CSVDGTSGGRAEQFF.

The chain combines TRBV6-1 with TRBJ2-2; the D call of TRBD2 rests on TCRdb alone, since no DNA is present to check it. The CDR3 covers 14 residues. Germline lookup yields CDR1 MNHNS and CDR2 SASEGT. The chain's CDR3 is CASSPPGNPGELFF.

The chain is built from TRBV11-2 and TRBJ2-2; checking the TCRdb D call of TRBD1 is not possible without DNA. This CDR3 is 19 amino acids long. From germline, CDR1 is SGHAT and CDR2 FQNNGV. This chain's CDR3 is CASSPGQGITRGNTGELFF.

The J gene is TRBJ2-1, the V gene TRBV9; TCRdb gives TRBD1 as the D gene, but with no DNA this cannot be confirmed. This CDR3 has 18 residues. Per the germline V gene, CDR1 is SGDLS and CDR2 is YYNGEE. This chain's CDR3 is CASSVGTPGTGGLNEQFF.